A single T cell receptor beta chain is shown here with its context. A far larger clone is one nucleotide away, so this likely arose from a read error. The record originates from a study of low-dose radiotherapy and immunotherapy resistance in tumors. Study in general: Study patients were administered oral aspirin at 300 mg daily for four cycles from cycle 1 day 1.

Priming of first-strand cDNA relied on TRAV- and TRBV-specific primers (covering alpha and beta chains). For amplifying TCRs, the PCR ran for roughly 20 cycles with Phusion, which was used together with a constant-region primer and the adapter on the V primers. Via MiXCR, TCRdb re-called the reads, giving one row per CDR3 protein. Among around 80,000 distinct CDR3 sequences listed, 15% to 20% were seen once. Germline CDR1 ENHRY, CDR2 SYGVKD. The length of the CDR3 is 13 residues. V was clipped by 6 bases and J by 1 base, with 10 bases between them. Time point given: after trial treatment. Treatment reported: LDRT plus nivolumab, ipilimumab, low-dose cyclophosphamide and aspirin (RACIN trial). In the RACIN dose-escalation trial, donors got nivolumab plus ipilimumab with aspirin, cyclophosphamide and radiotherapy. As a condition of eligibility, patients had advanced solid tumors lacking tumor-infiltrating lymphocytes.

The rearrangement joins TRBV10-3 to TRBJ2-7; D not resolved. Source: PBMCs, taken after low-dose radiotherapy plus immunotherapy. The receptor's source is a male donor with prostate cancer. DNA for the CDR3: TGTGCCATCAGACCCGGTGGGTCCTACGAGCAGTACTTC. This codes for CAIRPGGSYEQYF.